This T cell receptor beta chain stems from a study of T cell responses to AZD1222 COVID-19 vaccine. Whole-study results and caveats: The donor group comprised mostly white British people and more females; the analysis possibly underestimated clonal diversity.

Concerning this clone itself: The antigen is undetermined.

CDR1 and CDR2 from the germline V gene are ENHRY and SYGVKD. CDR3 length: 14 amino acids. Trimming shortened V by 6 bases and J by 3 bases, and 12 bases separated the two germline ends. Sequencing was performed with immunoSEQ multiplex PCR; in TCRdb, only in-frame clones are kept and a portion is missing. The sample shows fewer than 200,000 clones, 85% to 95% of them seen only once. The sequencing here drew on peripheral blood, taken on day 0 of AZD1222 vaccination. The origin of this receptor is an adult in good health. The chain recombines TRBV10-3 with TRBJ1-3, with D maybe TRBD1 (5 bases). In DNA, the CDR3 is TGTGCCATCAGGGGGACGGAGAATGGAAACACCATATATTTT. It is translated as CAIRGTENGNTIYF.